These 23 T cell receptor beta chains share one sample of origin, sequenced in a study of control samples from healthy donors and cancer patients. The method was immunoSEQ multiplex PCR; TCRdb's version includes in-frame clones alone and lacks a portion of them. The table includes 75,000 to 95,000 clones, just over 90% detected once. The material sequenced was blood. Every receptor here comes from a woman between 18 and 29 years old in good health.

The chain combines TRBV7-3 with TRBJ1-2, with 7 bases that match TRBD1. Per the germline V gene, CDR1 is SGHTA and CDR2 is FQGTGA. V trimming: 1 base; J trimming: 3 bases; junction bases outside the gene matches: 5. The CDR3 has 15 residues. CDR3 sequence: CASSLSNRGDYGYTF. DNA for the CDR3: TGTGCCAGCAGCTTAAGTAACAGGGGTGACTATGGCTACACCTTC.

The genes are TRBV5-4 and TRBJ2-7; D is ambiguous. There are 14 residues in the CDR3. Germline V gene lookup returns CDR1 SGHNT and CDR2 YYREEE (reference sequence). Trimming stripped 0 bases from V and 0 bases from J, with 7 bases between. The CDR3 nucleotides read TGTGCCAGCAGCTTGGAGCTAGGCTCCTACGAGCAGTACTTC. Its protein product is CASSLELGSYEQYF.

The rearrangement links TRBV7-9 to TRBJ1-1, with D uncertain. The CDR3 runs 13 residues. In germline, CDR1 is SEHNR, CDR2 FQNEAQ (reference sequence). The CDR3 spells CGGVLELDTEAFF. CDR3 DNA: TGTGGAGGAGTGTTGGAGTTGGACACTGAAGCTTTCTTT.

This clone was found once. At one end the junction does not follow the germline gene, possibly because of a read error. The same CDR3 also results from other DNA sequences found in this sample. This chain connects TRBV3-1 (or the pseudogene TRBV3-2) to TRBJ2-5, with TRBD2 matching 12 bases. This CDR3 has 15 amino acids. Germline loops: CDR1 LGHDT, CDR2 YNNKEL (reference sequence). The DNA of the CDR3 is TGCGCCAGCAGCCAAGATCGACTAGCGGGGGCGACCCAGTACTTC. Encoded protein: CASSQDRLAGATQYF.

This clone was detected once. This chain links TRBV7-3 with TRBJ2-2; D is undetermined. V was pared by 3 bases and J by 6 bases, with 5 bases between. Looked up from germline, CDR1 is SGHTA and CDR2 is FQGTGA. The CDR3 consists of 12 residues. The CDR3 protein is CASSLTSGELFF. The CDR3 DNA sequence: TGTGCCAGCAGCTTGACCTCCGGGGAGCTGTTTTTT.

V gene TRBV19 combines with J gene TRBJ2-7; 10 nucleotides align to TRBD1. In germline, CDR1 is LNHDA, CDR2 SQIVND (reference sequence). V lost 4 bases, J lost 6 bases, and 15 bases stayed unmatched. CDR3 length equals 17 residues. CDR3 loop: CASSKETGGAIRVEQYF. CDR3 in DNA: TGTGCCAGTAGTAAAGAGACAGGGGGCGCGATTCGGGTCGAGCAGTACTTC.

The CDR3 DNA reads as TGTGCCATCAGTGAGCGCCTCGGTGGAGGCTCGGCTGGAAACACCATATATTTT. It codes for CAISERLGGGSAGNTIYF. The rearrangement links TRBV10-3 to TRBJ1-3; the D is unclear. V was pared by 2 bases and J by 2 bases, with 19 bases between. The V gene's germline CDR1 is ENHRY and CDR2 SYGVKD. CDR3 length: 18 amino acids.

About this clone: The junction departs from germline at one end; a sequencing error may be responsible. The V gene is TRBV28, the J gene TRBJ1-5, with D maybe TRBD1 (5 bases). The CDR3 is 13 amino acids. Germline V lookup: CDR1 MDHEN, CDR2 SYDVKM. This chain's CDR3 is CASSTQGWRSKGF. The CDR3 bases are TGTGCCAGCAGTACCCAGGGATGGAGGTCAAAGGGGTTT.

This chain's CDR3 is CASSSRTDGAETQYF. CDR3 nucleotide sequence: TGTGCCAGCAGCTCCCGGACGGACGGGGCAGAGACCCAGTACTTC. This chain links TRBV4-2 with TRBJ2-5, with D perhaps TRBD1 or TRBD2 (5 bases each). The V gene lost 5 bases and the J gene lost 4 bases, with 17 bases spanning the gap. Germline V lookup: CDR1 LGHNA, CDR2 YNFKEQ. CDR3 length: 15 amino acids.

The chain uses TRBV6-5 and TRBJ1-2; D gene ambiguous. The CDR3 is made up of 14 amino acids. V was cut by 0 bases and J by 4 bases, with 9 bases left in between. CDR1 MNHEY and CDR2 SVGAGI come from the germline V gene. The CDR3 DNA is TGTGCCAGCAGTTACTCGGAGGGATTCTATGGCTACACCTTC. This encodes CASSYSEGFYGYTF.

The gene calls are TRBV24-1 and TRBJ2-3; 8 bases match TRBD2. The CDR3 sequence is 13 residues long. CDR1 is KGHDR and CDR2 is SFDVKD in the germline V gene. The V gene end was trimmed by 7 bases and the J gene end by 6 bases; junction bases not matched to a gene: 5. The CDR3 loop reads CATSGGAGDTQYF. CDR3 in DNA: TGTGCCACCAGCGGGGGGGCCGGGGATACGCAGTATTTT.

The genes are TRBV7-2 and TRBJ2-7; D unresolved. Trimming removed 1 base from V and 2 bases from J, with 9 bases in between. Per the germline V gene, CDR1 is SGHTA and CDR2 is FQGNSA. The CDR3 is made up of 14 amino acids. The CDR3 loop reads CASSLGVQTYEQYF. For the CDR3, the DNA is TGTGCCAGCAGCTTAGGGGTACAAACCTACGAGCAGTACTTC.

The chain couples TRBV2 to TRBJ2-7, with no clear D. Germline V CDR1 and CDR2: SNHLY, FYNNEI. The length of the CDR3 is 12 residues. V lost 5 bases, J lost 0 bases, and 5 bases lay in between. The CDR3 sequence: CASSRTSYEQYF. CDR3 sequence (DNA): TGTGCCAGCAGTCGTACCTCCTACGAGCAGTACTTC. The complete variable domain, with remaining parts taken from reference TRBV2 and TRBJ2-7, reads EPEVTQTPSHQVTQMGQEVILRCVPISNHLYFYWYRQILGQKVEFLVSFYNNEISEKSEIFDDQFSVERPDGSNFTLKIRSTKLEDSAMYFCASSRTSYEQYFGPGTRLTVT.

The genes are TRBV7-9 and TRBJ1-2; D not certain. V dropped 3 bases and J dropped 4 bases, with 15 bases sitting between them. The CDR3 runs to 15 residues. Germline-derived CDR1 and CDR2 are SEHNR and FQNEAQ (reference sequence). CDR3 in DNA: TGTGCCAGCAGCTTGGGTGGAGGGCAGACCTATGGCTACACCTTC. Translated: CASSLGGGQTYGYTF.

The J gene is TRBJ1-1, the V gene TRBV7-8; the D gene is possibly TRBD1 (5 bases). V was clipped by 7 bases and J by 5 bases, with 23 bases between them. In germline, CDR1 is SGHVS, CDR2 FQNEAQ. The CDR3 has 16 amino acids. The CDR3 bases are TGTGCCAGCACCTTTTCGAACGGGGCAACTGGTACTGAAGCTTTCTTT. It translates to CASTFSNGATGTEAFF.

The chain carries TRBV10-3 and TRBJ2-3; D is unresolved. V lost 8 bases and J 1 base, leaving 13 bases between the germline ends. This CDR3 has 14 residues. Germline loops: CDR1 ENHRY, CDR2 SYGVKD. The CDR3 sequence is CAIGEDDRTDTQYF. DNA of the CDR3: TGTGCCATCGGAGAAGATGATCGCACAGATACGCAGTATTTT.

Comments on this clone: The same CDR3 arises from other DNA sequences in this sample as well. The chain uses TRBV5-1 and TRBJ2-7; D not resolved. Trimming cost V 0 bases and J 2 bases, with 6 bases left between them. CDR1 is SGHRS and CDR2 is YFSETQ in the germline V gene. The CDR3 runs 13 residues. This chain's CDR3 is CASSLDTTYEQYF. CDR3 nucleotides: TGCGCCAGCAGCTTGGACACTACCTACGAGCAGTACTTC.

The rearrangement uses TRBV3-1 (or the pseudogene TRBV3-2) and TRBJ1-1; 12 bases are shared with TRBD1. Trimming cost V 3 bases and J 9 bases; bases outside gene matches: 11. The CDR3 contains 16 residues. CDR1 LGHDT and CDR2 YNNKEL come from the germline V gene (reference sequence). The CDR3 here is CASSQQPGTGGGKAFF. CDR3 nucleotides: TGTGCCAGCAGCCAGCAGCCCGGGACAGGGGGCGGAAAAGCTTTCTTT.

V gene TRBV19 combines with J gene TRBJ1-2; 7 bases line up with TRBD1. Germline lookup yields CDR1 LNHDA and CDR2 SQIVND (reference sequence). V lost 3 bases to trimming and J lost 2 bases; unmatched junction nucleotides: 3. This CDR3 comprises 14 residues. The CDR3 spells CASSMGTVNYGYTF. The CDR3 region has the DNA TGTGCCAGTAGTATGGGGACAGTGAACTATGGCTACACCTTC.

This clone occurred many times. This same CDR3 is encoded by further DNA sequences in the sample. This rearrangement joins TRBV5-1 to TRBJ2-7; D is ambiguous. Germline V CDR1 and CDR2: SGHRS, YFSETQ. There are 12 residues in the CDR3. V was clipped by 2 bases and J by 2 bases, with 5 bases between them. CDR3 in amino acids: CASSLTPYEQYF. The CDR3 bases are TGCGCCAGCAGCTTAACGCCCTACGAGCAGTACTTC.

Only one count was recorded for this clone. The chain is built from TRBV5-6 and TRBJ1-2; 9 bases align to TRBD1. Germline CDR1 is SGHDT and CDR2 is YYEEEE. The CDR3 contains 13 residues. Trimming took 8 bases from V and 6 from J; bases not matched to a gene: 8. In DNA form, the CDR3 reads TGTGCCAGAGAGACAGGGGGGAAGGATGGCTACACCTTC. Translated, it gives CARETGGKDGYTF.

The rearrangement uses TRBV11-2 and TRBJ1-2, with D possibly matching TRBD1 (5 bases). The germline gives CDR1 SGHAT, CDR2 FQNNGV. Between the trimmed V and J ends, which lost 3 bases and 9 bases, there was a span of 20 bases. There are 15 residues in the CDR3. CDR3 residues: CASSLLRVDIDSYTF. The CDR3, as DNA: TGTGCCAGCAGCTTGCTCCGGGTGGACATCGATAGCTACACCTTC. The complete variable domain, with remaining parts taken from reference TRBV11-2 and TRBJ1-2, reads EAGVAQSPRYKIIEKRQSVAFWCNPISGHATLYWYQQILGQGPKLLIQFQNNGVVDDSQLPKDRFSAERLKGVDSTLKIQPAKLEDSAVYLCASSLLRVDIDSYTFGSGTRLTVV.

The J gene is TRBJ2-7, the V gene TRBV24-1; 9 bases line up with TRBD1. Germline V gives CDR1 KGHDR, CDR2 SFDVKD. Trimming cost V 0 bases and J 4 bases; bases outside gene matches: 6. This CDR3 region has 16 residues. This chain's CDR3 is CATSDLLGQGKYEQYF. The CDR3 DNA sequence: TGTGCCACCAGTGATTTGTTGGGACAGGGTAAGTACGAGCAGTACTTC.